Listed here is a single T cell receptor beta chain. Germline CDR1 SEHNR, CDR2 FQNEAQ (reference sequence). The V end lost 5 bases, the J end lost 2 bases, and 16 bases lay between the germline ends. This CDR3 region has 16 residues. The data are from a study of control samples from healthy donors and cancer patients. Profiled with immunoSEQ multiplex PCR; TCRdb holds only in-frame clones, not every one. The profile shows some 57,000 clones, 85% to 95% of them singletons. Sequenced material: blood. This chain joins TRBV7-9 and TRBJ2-1; the D gene is possibly TRBD1 (6 bases). The clonotype originates from a man in his thirties or forties in good health. CDR3 loop: CASSPFRGTTYNEQFF. The DNA for the CDR3 is TGTGCCAGCAGCCCCTTCCGAGGGACAACCTACAATGAGCAGTTCTTC.